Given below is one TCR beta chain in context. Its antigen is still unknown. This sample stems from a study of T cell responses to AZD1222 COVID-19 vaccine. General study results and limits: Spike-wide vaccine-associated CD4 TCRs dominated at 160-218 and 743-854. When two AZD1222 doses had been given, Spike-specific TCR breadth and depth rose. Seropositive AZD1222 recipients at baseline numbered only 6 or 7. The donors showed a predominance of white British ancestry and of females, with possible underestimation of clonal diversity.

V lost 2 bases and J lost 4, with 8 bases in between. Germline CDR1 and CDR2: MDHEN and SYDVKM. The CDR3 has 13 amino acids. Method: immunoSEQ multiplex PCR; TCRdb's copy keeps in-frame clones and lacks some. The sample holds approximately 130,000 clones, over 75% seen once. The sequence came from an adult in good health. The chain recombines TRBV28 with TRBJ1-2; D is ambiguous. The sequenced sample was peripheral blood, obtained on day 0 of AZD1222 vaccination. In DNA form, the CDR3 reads TGTGCCAGCAGTTTAAGGATGCCCTATGGCTACACCTTC. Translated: CASSLRMPYGYTF.